This T cell receptor beta chain is from a study of identical twins. Notes on the study in general: Sequences that were beta out-of-frame showed weaker excess twin sharing. The abundant beta clonotypes from cord blood had fewer insertions, and memory repertoires had none of this.

In TCRdb, the 5' RACE reads were re-called with MiXCR into one record per CDR3 protein. Of 350,000 or so distinct CDR3 sequences listed, 9% to 15% are singletons. With regard to this clonotype: The antigen remains undetermined.

CDR3 length: 12 amino acids. The V gene lost 5 bases and the J gene lost 8 bases, with 15 bases spanning the gap. Germline values: CDR1 SQVTM, CDR2 ANQGSEA. The same data also contributed to another study, on yellow fever vaccine responses in identical twins.

The sequenced sample was CD8+ T cells sorted from blood. This TCR was sampled from a woman aged 18-35 years in good health. The chain uses TRBV29-1 and TRBJ1-1, with D unclear. CDR3: CSVFPGSPEAFF. The DNA for the CDR3 is TGCAGCGTTTTCCCGGGCTCACCCGAAGCTTTCTTT.